This T cell receptor beta chain was profiled in a study of cytomegalovirus exposure and HLA in healthy donors (dated by TCRdb to 2015 to 2018). Regarding the complete study: According to an earlier analysis of a few hundred of the donors, about 170 million T cells yielded approximately 120 million unique TCR beta sequences and more than 250 Gb of sequence data. Approximately 310 gigabases of sequencing data and around 85 million unique TCR sequences made up an early release that covered roughly 670 HLA-typed donors. The genetic ancestry cluster associated with self-reported Caucasian donors included 81% of the 350 to 500 genotyped donors. The aim of the study was to test whether cataloging public T cell receptors could identify signatures of past pathogen exposure. Using immunosequencing, the study profiled T cell repertoires from fewer than 700 subjects and related those repertoires to cytomegalovirus serostatus. Besides the first cohort of 550 to 750 subjects, a separate validation cohort made up of some 110 different subjects was used. The study combined high-throughput TCR immunosequencing, statistical association of individual TCRs with disease status, and machine learning to predict cytomegalovirus infection status. A later analysis re-examined previously published TCR beta repertoires from more than 600 donors and added high-resolution HLA genotyping to investigate patterns of TCR occurrence. Rather than using new phenotypic data, the later analysis identified candidate immune exposures from TCR beta sequences and from how often those sequences occurred across donors. To decide whether each TCR beta V gene segment behaved as functional or pseudogenic, an earlier analysis of nearly 600 of the donors relied on high-throughput TCR beta sequencing. Donor age, sex, ethnicity and CMV serostatus were collected together with the repertoire data. A later genetic analysis used genome-wide SNP genotypes for about 60% of the roughly 670 donors, treating that subset as a discovery cohort. All discovery cohort repertoires had been generated using a single sequencing platform. HLA typing covered class I and class II loci at four-digit resolution. The number of typed donors differed by locus: about 620-630 for A, B, C, DRB1 and DQB1; approximately 520 for DQA1; some 610 for DPA1; and roughly 490 for DPB1. Because of strong linkage in the cohort, five DR-DQ haplotypes were treated as single units for association and clustering. On average, around 230,000 unique TCR beta nucleotide sequences were sequenced per donor among a few hundred genotyped donors of the cohort, with roughly 18% of those sequences being non-productive. Paper-wide results and their limitations: Compared with equally common non-associated chains, HLA-associated TCR beta chains in a later analysis were more clonally expanded and had lower generation probabilities. The sequencing pipeline was judged likely to have produced a cluster of highly shared sequence variants as a technical artifact. Because HLA typing was missing for some donors at each locus, association tests included only the typed subset. When HLA alleles, especially DR and DQ, strongly co-occurred, attributing TCR associations to individual alleles was difficult. Specific HLA alleles were associated with 16,951 TCR beta sequences at a false discovery rate of 0.05 in a later analysis. A further reported finding was that TCR beta sequences accurately predicted the HLA-A and HLA-B alleles for most subjects in the first cohort. Most TCR sequences were observed very rarely across donors, whereas some public TCRs were present in many individuals. The 87-base-pair reads could not distinguish some IMGT-functional V segments, including TRBV6-2 and TRBV6-3, so those segments were excluded. According to a later analysis, parvovirus B19, influenza, CMV and Epstein-Barr virus appeared linked to several top co-occurrence clusters. Cytomegalovirus status was reported to be diagnosed by the classifier with high specificity and sensitivity in both the original and validation cohorts. The authors suggested that the approach could potentially be generalized to other disease states and immunological phenotypes. In vitro tests confirmed that a few of the cytomegalovirus-associated TCR beta chains recognize cytomegalovirus antigens. Most CMV-associated TCR beta chains appeared to be HLA-restricted in a later analysis, and the HLA associations seemed to be driven largely by CMV exposure. According to a later analysis, TCR association rates differed among HLA loci, with DRB1 alleles showing the most associated TCRs and HLA-C alleles showing the fewest. Because counts were too low, some 17 rarely observed V segments, including chromosome 9 orphons, were left out of the earlier analysis of roughly 600 of the donors. In a later genetic analysis, a missense DCLRE1C variant was associated with V-gene and J-gene trimming of TCR beta chains, and the association was replicated in an independent cohort. According to a later genetic analysis, donors in an Asian-associated ancestry cluster had fewer N-insertions in productive TCRs than the roughly 670-donor mean. In an earlier analysis of more than 450 of the donors, most TCR beta V segments were observed in productive rearrangements about 90% or about 30% of the time, broadly matching IMGT annotations. CMV serostatus was the only immune exposure information available for the cohort. Correlated functional status among segregating V segments might reflect linkage disequilibrium, but an unknown experimental factor could not be ruled out. Presence/absence analyses assumed roughly uniform sequencing depth across donors, an assumption that may not hold. The study gave a list of around 170 TCR beta chains associated with cytomegalovirus. Only TCR beta chains were sequenced in this cohort, and the absence of alpha or paired-chain data limited detectable features.

The cohort comprised some 680 healthy bone marrow donors. All cohort members were sampled while nominally healthy, although unrecorded immune exposures were likely present. The donor tested CMV seropositive and was one of the 289 seropositive cohort members. Every donor gave a peripheral blood sample, and the peripheral blood mononuclear cells from that sample were used for TCR beta sequencing. Genomic DNA extraction from the blood cell samples was performed with the Qiagen DNeasy Blood Extraction Kit. Libraries were built with the immunoSEQ multiplex PCR assay. The multiplex PCR relied on a mix of 60 forward primers for TCR Vbeta segments and 13 reverse primers for TCR Jbeta segments. The CDR3 region of rearranged TCR beta genes was amplified from genomic DNA by a multiplex PCR assay. On the Illumina HiSeq System, the amplified TCR beta libraries were sequenced as 87-base-pair reads. As for how the authors treated the data: Across the 700 or so repertoires, a later analysis counted roughly 77 million unique TCR beta chains, 8.5 million to 12 million of which were shared by at least two donors. Raw reads were error-corrected and collapsed into unique sequences by a nearest-neighbor algorithm in which closely related sequences were merged to remove PCR and sequencing errors. V, D and J gene segments were assigned by aligning CDR3 sequences to IMGT reference sequences. For a sequence to be retained, a match of at least six nucleotides to both a V gene segment and a J gene segment was required. Rearrangements were called productive when the CDR3 lacked stop codons and stayed in frame with V and J; all others were non-productive. CDR3 was defined by IMGT convention, running from the second conserved V-encoded cysteine to the conserved J-encoded phenylalanine. The earlier analysis of more than 450 of the donors excluded sequences that lacked an unambiguous match to a single V gene segment. An earlier analysis of a few hundred of the donors classified V segments as functional when productive rearrangements were above 56.7% and as segregating when the standard deviation between donors was above 5%. A statistical classification framework was developed to diagnose cytomegalovirus status using the catalog of TCR beta chain sequences. V and J gene assignment, in a later analysis, came from comparing TCR nucleotide sequences with IMGT/GENE-DB human TR gene sequences. The TCRdist pipeline was used in a later analysis to assign CDR3 sequences and most-parsimonious VDJ recombination scenarios. In a later analysis, each TCR beta chain was defined by its CDR3 amino acid sequence together with its V-gene family, and reads without a unique V-gene family were excluded. In a later analysis, around 650 highly shared, low-generation-probability nucleotide sequences were removed to address suspected cross-contamination and a sequencing artifact. A later analysis calculated a clonal expansion index for each public chain from normalized within-repertoire ranks of inferred template counts. A later analysis computed generation probabilities with a VDJ recombination model fitted to out-of-frame rearrangements, and checked the results against IGoR. A later analysis scored TCR-TCR, TCR-HLA and TCR-CMV co-occurrence with hypergeometric tests, applying a repertoire-size bias correction to TCR pairs. False discovery rates were estimated in a later analysis by permuting HLA or CMV assignments 20 times. In a later analysis, co-occurring TCRs were grouped using DBSCAN, with TCRdist sequence similarity added in when clustering inside HLA-allele-positive subsets. Co-occurrence clustering excluded repertoires with fewer than 30,000 or more than 120,000 public chains, plus five with anomalous nucleotide sharing. TCRdb obtained this table from immuneACCESS and retained in-frame rearrangements with V and J assigned. These tables miss some clones; where compared with another copy, unresolved V genes account for less than half of the shortfall, and the remainder is unexplained. That table furnishes V, J and clone size, whereas the DNA furnished D and trimming. The sample includes 89,000 or so clones, with roughly 81% observed a single time. The top ten clones comprise 5.6% of the sample.

CDR1 is given as SGDLS and CDR2 as YYNGEE, both from the germline V gene. Deletion took 0 bases off V and 8 bases off J, with a span of 17 bases between the germline ends. The CDR3 has 16 amino acids, counting the end cysteine and phenylalanine. Only CDR3 DNA remains: 48 bases, in frame from the first base. As for this clone: Its antigen is unknown. No base qualities exist here, and no much larger clone lies one base off it.

The sequence was collected from a woman under 30 in good health and CMV-seropositive. Sequencing used PBMCs. This chain is built from TRBV9 and TRBJ2-2; a tentative D match to TRBD1 spans 6 bases. The DNA is as follows: TGTGCCAGCAGCGTAGACGCAGGGGTTTGGCTAGGGGAGCTGTTTTTT. The translation is CASSVDAGVWLGELFF. Extended through the reference TRBV9 and TRBJ2-2 proteins, this CDR3 yields the full variable domain: DSGVTQTPKHLITATGQRVTLRCSPRSGDLSVYWYQQSLDQGLQFLIQYYNGEERAKGNILERFSAQQFPDLHSELNLSSLELGDSALYFCASSVDAGVWLGELFFGEGSRLTVL.